Below, one T cell receptor (beta chain) is given with its context. Its antigen is not known. This sample was taken from a study of OX40 agonist ivuxolimab in advanced cancers. Germline CDR1 and CDR2: KGHSH and LQKENI. V lost 3 bases, J lost 2 bases, and 1 base stayed unmatched. This CDR3 region has 14 residues. This table comes from immunoSEQ multiplex PCR, and its TCRdb copy is limited to in-frame clones, with some not included. The sample carries 17,000 or so clones, nearly 75% recorded once. The study, taken as a whole, reports: More expanded clones were found, on average, in CD8+ than in CD4+ T cells.

The receptor was derived from an adult with an advanced solid tumor such as melanoma, head and neck, liver or kidney cancer. The sequencing used CD4+ or CD8+ T cells sorted from blood, collected in a trial of the OX40 agonist ivuxolimab. V usage is TRBV18 and J usage is TRBJ2-7, with 10 bases lining up with TRBD1. The DNA for the CDR3 is TGTGCCAGCTCACCGGACAGGGGGACCTACGAGCAGTACTTC. Its translation: CASSPDRGTYEQYF.